This T cell receptor beta chain was captured in a study of T cells in Graves' hyperthyroidism and ophthalmopathy. On the study more broadly: Peripheral blood sampling occurred at initial diagnosis, before any treatment.

TCR beta CDR3 sequences were amplified from RNA transcripts. An initial round of RT-PCR targeting the TCR CDR3 relied on the HTBI primer set. TCRdb independently ran MiXCR on the multiplex PCR reads; one entry per CDR3 protein. The sample includes about 640,000 distinct CDR3 sequences, about 20% seen only once; the top ten take 30% to 40%. After removal of 1 base from V and 2 bases from J, the junction contained 4 bases not matched to a gene. The CDR3 has 17 amino acids. Germline V gene sequence: CDR1 MDHEN, CDR2 SYDVKM. With respect to this clonotype: Its antigen remains unknown.

Study observations and caveats: The blood repertoire included most of the expanded thyroid clonotypes above 0.001.

Ophthalmopathy in the patients scored at least 3 on Clinical Activity Score and at least 4 on NOSPECS grade, lasting under 3 months. Fresh peripheral blood, roughly 10 ml of it, supplied the PBMCs. Input material: blood. The receptor was derived from a man younger than 40 with Graves' ophthalmopathy. The chain combines TRBV28 with TRBJ2-6; 8 bases match TRBD1. The chain's CDR3 is CASSLYVRGPGANVLTF. CDR3 coding DNA: TGTGCCAGCAGTTTATATGTCAGGGGGCCTGGGGCCAACGTCCTGACTTTC.